The sequence of this T cell receptor (beta chain) was determined in a study of T cells after yellow fever vaccination. About the study: The SMART-Seq v4 Ultra Low Input method served to prepare the low-cell-number fractions.

The V end lost 2 bases, the J end lost 4 bases, and 6 bases lay between the germline ends. Germline V gene lookup returns CDR1 MGHRA and CDR2 YSYEKL. The CDR3 totals 12 residues. General study findings and limits: Post-booster repertoires contained most primary-vaccination clones again (roughly 96% CD4, over 70% CD8). On re-exposure, the response was weaker but peaked faster, at day 5 versus 15.

This clonotype was found many times. Its antigen is unknown. TCRdb re-called the 5' RACE reads with MiXCR, one entry per CDR3 protein. The sample has some 70,000 distinct CDR3 sequences; approximately 6.1% are singletons. V gene TRBV4-1 combines with J gene TRBJ2-7; D is ambiguous. The sequence came from a man between 18 and 29 years old who received the YFV17D yellow fever vaccine. The sample here was CD8+ T cells sorted from PBMCs, taken roughly seven weeks after the first yellow fever vaccination. CDR3 protein: CASSQTGYEQYF. The CDR3 DNA is TGCGCCAGCAGCCAAACGGGTTACGAGCAGTACTTC.